A selection of T cell receptor beta chains follows, all from one sample in a study of blood T cell repertoires in COVID-19. Sequencing was performed with immunoSEQ multiplex PCR; in TCRdb, only in-frame clones are kept and a portion is missing. This table holds about 250,000 clones, 85% to 90% found once. The source material was PBMCs or T cells enriched from blood (not recorded which). These receptors were taken from a woman aged 18-29 years who had recovered from COVID-19. CDR3s include the opening cysteine and the closing phenylalanine or tryptophan. The D gene is left open where the match is weak. The size field is filled for only some rows; it gives once, few, many or a size class.

v_gene,d_gene,len,abundance,j_gene,CDR3aa,CDR3nt
TRBV18,.,15,.,TRBJ1-1,CASSPSPGIDTEAFF,TGTGCCAGCTCACCATCCCCCGGGATAGACACTGAAGCTTTCTTT
TRBV19,TRBD1,15,.,TRBJ1-6,CASSRTGQGGSPLHF,TGTGCCAGTAGCCGAACGGGACAGGGGGGTTCACCCCTCCACTTT
TRBV2,TRBD1,18,.,TRBJ2-5,CASTQDREGTGDLETQYF,TGTGCCAGCACCCAAGACAGGGAAGGGACAGGGGATTTAGAGACCCAGTACTTC
TRBV9,TRBD1,18,.,TRBJ1-2,CASSGRGQDPLGDYGYTF,TGTGCCAGCAGCGGAAGAGGACAGGACCCCCTGGGTGACTATGGCTACACCTTC
TRBV27,.,13,.,TRBJ1-1,CASSLSSGGGAFF,TGTGCCAGCAGTTTATCCTCGGGCGGGGGAGCTTTCTTT
TRBV5-1,.,15,.,TRBJ1-2,CASSAQGKAPGGYTF,TGCGCCAGCAGCGCACAGGGTAAGGCCCCTGGTGGCTACACCTTC
TRBV9,TRBD2,16,.,TRBJ2-3,CASSVRVRGGTDTQYF,TGTGCCAGCAGCGTTCGAGTACGGGGGGGCACAGATACGCAGTATTTT
TRBV7-7,TRBD2,18,.,TRBJ2-1,CASSPLDDSGGPGNEQFF,TGTGCTAGCAGCCCCCTCGATGATAGCGGGGGGCCGGGCAATGAGCAGTTCTTC
TRBV6-2/TRBV6-3,TRBD2,16,.,TRBJ2-7,CASSYYGLAESYEQYF,TGTGCCAGCAGCTACTACGGACTAGCGGAGTCCTACGAGCAGTACTTC
TRBV5-1,.,15,.,TRBJ1-2,CASSAGHFPNYGYTF,TGCGCCAGCAGTGCAGGGCATTTCCCTAACTATGGCTACACCTTC
TRBV5-6,.,15,.,TRBJ1-2,CASSPIMGTVYGYTF,TGTGCCAGCAGCCCCATCATGGGCACTGTCTATGGCTACACCTTC
TRBV4-1,.,14,.,TRBJ1-5,CASSQGTVDQPQHF,TGCGCCAGCAGCCAAGGGACAGTTGATCAGCCCCAGCATTTT
TRBV27,TRBD2,17,.,TRBJ2-1,CASSPEGSGGGYNEQFF,TGTGCCAGCAGCCCGGAGGGGAGCGGGGGGGGATACAATGAGCAGTTCTTC
TRBV12-3/TRBV12-4,.,13,.,TRBJ2-3,CASSLGAADTQYF,TGTGCCAGCAGTTTAGGCGCGGCAGATACGCAGTATTTT
TRBV15,.,13,.,TRBJ1-5,CATSGQGGEPQHF,TGTGCCACCAGCGGGCAGGGTGGGGAGCCCCAGCATTTT
TRBV27,TRBD2,13,.,TRBJ2-1,CASRRGGGNEQFF,TGTGCCAGCCGGCGGGGGGGAGGCAATGAGCAGTTCTTC
TRBV29-1,TRBD1,16,.,TRBJ2-7,CSVAGTGATNSYEQYF,TGCAGCGTTGCCGGGACAGGGGCGACTAACTCCTACGAGCAGTACTTC
TRBV5-1,TRBD2,15,once,TRBJ2-3,CASTVSGGYTDTQYF,TGCGCCAGCACAGTTAGCGGGGGATACACAGATACGCAGTATTTT
TRBV6-5,.,14,.,TRBJ1-3,CASSPSQGLNTIYF,TGTGCCAGCAGCCCCTCGCAGGGGCTTAACACCATATATTTT
TRBV29-1,.,13,.,TRBJ1-1,CSVENQGNTEAFF,TGCAGCGTTGAAAACCAGGGTAACACTGAAGCTTTCTTT
TRBV2,.,15,.,TRBJ2-2,CASTWQGSNTGELFF,TGTGCCAGCACCTGGCAGGGGTCGAACACCGGGGAGCTGTTTTTT
TRBV25-1,.,17,.,TRBJ2-2,CASSEYIGRGGTGELFF,TGTGCCAGCAGTGAATATATAGGCAGGGGTGGGACCGGGGAGCTGTTTTTT
TRBV27,TRBD2,14,.,TRBJ2-7,CASSLRGISYEQYF,TGTGCCAGCAGTTTGCGGGGGATCTCCTACGAGCAGTACTTC
TRBV9,TRBD2,15,.,TRBJ2-7,CASSPGTSGDYEQYF,TGTGCCAGCAGCCCGGGGACTAGCGGGGACTACGAGCAGTACTTC
TRBV29-1,.,12,.,TRBJ1-1,CSVPGAGTEAFF,TGCAGCGTGCCAGGCGCTGGAACTGAAGCTTTCTTT
TRBV20-1,.,14,once,TRBJ2-2,CSASAGAGIGELFF,TGCAGTGCTAGTGCAGGGGCGGGTATCGGGGAGCTGTTTTTT
TRBV3-1/TRBV3-2,TRBD1,16,.,TRBJ1-2,CASSEWTGGDNYGYTF,TGTGCCAGCAGCGAATGGACAGGGGGCGATAACTATGGCTACACCTTC
TRBV4-1,TRBD1,15,.,TRBJ2-7,CASSQVGDSSYEQYF,TGCGCCAGCAGCCAAGTCGGGGACAGCTCCTACGAGCAGTACTTC
TRBV4-2,.,16,.,TRBJ1-4,CASSQDPGRHNEKLFF,TGTGCCAGCAGCCAAGATCCCGGCAGACATAATGAAAAACTGTTTTTT